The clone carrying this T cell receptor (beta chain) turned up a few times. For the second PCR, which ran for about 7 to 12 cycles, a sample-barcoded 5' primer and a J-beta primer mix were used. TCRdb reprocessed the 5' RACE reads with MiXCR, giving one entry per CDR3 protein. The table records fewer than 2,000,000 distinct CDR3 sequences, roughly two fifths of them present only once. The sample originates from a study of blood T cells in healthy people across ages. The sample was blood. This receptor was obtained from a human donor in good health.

CDR3 DNA: TGCGCCAGCAGCTTGGATGCCCCCTACGAGCAGTACTTC. Residues: CASSLDAPYEQYF. The chain has TRBV5-1 and TRBJ2-7, with D unresolved. Trimming shortened V by 0 bases and J by 2 bases, and 6 bases separated the two germline ends. The germline V gene has CDR1 SGHRS and CDR2 YFSETQ. The CDR3 has 13 amino acids.